The rows below give T cell receptor beta chains drawn from one sample of a study of blood T cell repertoires in COVID-19. The repertoire was sequenced with immunoSEQ multiplex PCR; TCRdb's copy has only in-frame clones and lacks some. The sample records about 170,000 clones, approximately 86% being singletons. Specimen: peripheral blood. The receptors were sampled from a woman aged 40 to 49 with COVID-19, enrolled during active disease. Both conserved end residues are part of each CDR3. A D gene is named only where the DNA matches it firmly. Clone size, where shown, is once, few, many, or a class for clones that have expanded.

D gene	V gene	clone size	CDR3 length	J gene	CDR3 DNA	CDR3 protein
NA	TRBV24-1	NA	12	TRBJ1-2	TGTGCCACCAGTGACCTTAACTATGGCTACACCTTC	CATSDLNYGYTF
NA	TRBV11-2	NA	12	TRBJ2-7	TGTGCCAGCAGCCAGCGACAGAACGAGCAGTACTTC	CASSQRQNEQYF
TRBD2	TRBV7-9	many	14	TRBJ2-7	TGTGCCACCAGACCTAGCGGGAGCTCCTACGAGCAGTACTTC	CATRPSGSSYEQYF
TRBD1	TRBV4-1	NA	16	TRBJ1-4	TGCGCCAGCAGCCGACCGGGACAGGGTGGTAATGAAAAACTGTTTTTT	CASSRPGQGGNEKLFF
NA	TRBV9	NA	11	TRBJ2-3	TGTGCTTCGTCGAGCACAGATACGCAGTATTTT	CASSSTDTQYF
TRBD2	TRBV5-1	NA	15	TRBJ2-2	TGCGCCAGCAGCTCGCTGGTGACTAGCGCCGGGGAGCTGTTTTTT	CASSSLVTSAGELFF
TRBD2	TRBV18	NA	15	TRBJ2-1	TGTGCCAGCTCATCAACTAGCGGGGGGGCGAATGAGCAGTTCTTC	CASSSTSGGANEQFF
TRBD1	TRBV7-6	many	17	TRBJ1-1	TGTGCCAGCAGCCCCCCCTTGCCCAGTACAGGGGAAGGTCGAGCTTTCTTT	CASSPPLPSTGEGRAFF
NA	TRBV27	NA	15	TRBJ1-4	TGTGCCAGCAGTTTATCGATGGGGAGGAATGAAAAACTGTTTTTT	CASSLSMGRNEKLFF
NA	TRBV2	NA	15	TRBJ2-1	TGTGCCAGCAGTTCAGGGGGGACCTCCTACAATGAGCAGTTCTTC	CASSSGGTSYNEQFF
TRBD1	TRBV6-5	NA	11	TRBJ1-2	TGTGCCAGCTGGACAGGGGCCGGCTACACCTTC	CASWTGAGYTF
TRBD1	TRBV5-1	NA	14	TRBJ2-5	TGCGCCAGCAGCTTGGGACAGGGAAGGGAGACCCAGTACTTC	CASSLGQGRETQYF
NA	TRBV5-5	NA	16	TRBJ1-6	TGTGCCAGCAGCTTGGGGGTTGGGGGGTGGAATTCACCCCTCCACTTT	CASSLGVGGWNSPLHF
NA	TRBV9	NA	20	TRBJ2-1	TGTGCCAGCAGCGCGATTCACAGGACGGCCGGAGATGGGGCCTACAATGAGCAGTTCTTC	CASSAIHRTAGDGAYNEQFF
NA	TRBV28	few	14	TRBJ1-5	TGTGCCAGCAGCCAAGGACAGAGGAGTCAGCCCCAGCATTTT	CASSQGQRSQPQHF
TRBD1	TRBV5-8	NA	16	TRBJ1-1	TGTGCCAGCAGCCCTTGGACAGGGAAAGAGGACACTGAAGCTTTCTTT	CASSPWTGKEDTEAFF
NA	TRBV5-8	NA	15	TRBJ2-3	TGTGCCAGCAGCTTGGGGGGGGGCCCTGGAGATACGCAGTATTTT	CASSLGGGPGDTQYF
TRBD2	TRBV14	NA	16	TRBJ2-1	TGTGCCAGCAGCCCAAAAGGCCGGACTAGCTACAATGAGCAGTTCTTC	CASSPKGRTSYNEQFF
NA	TRBV7-2	NA	15	TRBJ2-5	TGTGCCAGCAGCCCGCAGCGGGTTTCACCAGAGGCCCAGTACTTC	CASSPQRVSPEAQYF
TRBD2	TRBV2	NA	15	TRBJ2-3	TGTGCCAGCAACGGAAGACGGGGGGGCCAAGATACGCAGTATTTT	CASNGRRGGQDTQYF
TRBD2	TRBV28	NA	19	TRBJ2-5	TGTGCCAGCCGTACCCACAGGGAGACGTGGGGACTAGCTTCGGGGACCCAGTACTTC	CASRTHRETWGLASGTQYF
NA	TRBV12-3/TRBV12-4	NA	12	TRBJ1-4	TGTGCCAGCAGTTTAGCCTTCGAAAAACTGTTTTTT	CASSLAFEKLFF
NA	TRBV12-1	NA	14	TRBJ1-1	TGTGCCAGCAGCCGCCGGGACAAGAACACTGAAGCTTTCTTT	CASSRRDKNTEAFF
TRBD1	TRBV10-3	once	13	TRBJ1-1	TGTGCCGTTTCTCAGGGGGCAGGAGTAGAAGCTTTCTTT	CAVSQGAGVEAFF
NA	TRBV28	NA	15	TRBJ2-5	TGTGCCAGCAGCCCCCGGAGTTTGTACCAAGAGACCCAGTACTTC	CASSPRSLYQETQYF
NA	TRBV27	NA	15	TRBJ2-7	TGTGCCAGCAATACAGCGGACCGACCCTCCTACGAGCAGTACTTC	CASNTADRPSYEQYF
NA	TRBV5-4	NA	12	TRBJ2-1	TGTGCCAGCAGCTTGGACAACAATGAGCAGTTCTTC	CASSLDNNEQFF
NA	TRBV7-9	few	15	TRBJ1-6	TGTGCCAGCAGCATATTGGTAGGAGGCAATTCACCCCTCCACTTT	CASSILVGGNSPLHF
TRBD2	TRBV5-1	NA	15	TRBJ2-7	TGCGCCAGCAGCTCGGGGGGGGACACAACCTACGAGCAGTACTTC	CASSSGGDTTYEQYF
TRBD2	TRBV27	once	15	TRBJ2-1	TGTGCCAGCAGTTTATCTGCGGGGGGGTACAATGAGCAGTTCTTC	CASSLSAGGYNEQFF
NA	TRBV12-3/TRBV12-4	many	11	TRBJ2-7	TGTGCCAGCAGTCCCCGAGTTAAGCAGTACTTC	CASSPRVKQYF
TRBD2	TRBV7-9	few	16	TRBJ2-1	TGTGCCAGCAGGCGACTAGCGGGAGACTCTTACAATGAGCAGTTCTTC	CASRRLAGDSYNEQFF
NA	TRBV3-1/TRBV3-2	NA	13	TRBJ2-7	TGTGCCAGCAGCCAGGCGACTAGTTACGAGCAGTACTTC	CASSQATSYEQYF
NA	TRBV27	NA	14	TRBJ2-5	TGTGCCAGCAGTTTAGGGGCAGGACAAGAGACCCAGTACTTC	CASSLGAGQETQYF
TRBD2	TRBV6-6	NA	20	TRBJ2-3	TGTGCCAGCAGTCCCCGAAGGAGGCTAGCGGGCCGCTCTAGCACAGATACGCAGTATTTT	CASSPRRRLAGRSSTDTQYF
NA	TRBV19	NA	15	TRBJ1-5	TGTGCCAGTAGTCTCGCCCCGATAGACTATCAGCCCCAGCATTTT	CASSLAPIDYQPQHF
NA	TRBV30	few	14	TRBJ2-5	TGTGCCTGGAGTGCACTGGGAGTACAAGAGACCCAGTACTTC	CAWSALGVQETQYF
NA	TRBV5-6	NA	16	TRBJ2-1	TGTGCCAGCAGTTTGGCCGGAGGCGAGGAGTTCAATGAGCAGTTCTTC	CASSLAGGEEFNEQFF
TRBD2	TRBV27	NA	18	TRBJ2-3	TGTGCCAGCAGGCAACCCGGACTAGCGGGGATACACACAGATACGCAGTATTTT	CASRQPGLAGIHTDTQYF
TRBD2	TRBV11-2	NA	14	TRBJ2-7	TGTGCCAGCAGCCACGGACTAGCGGGGTACGAGCAGTACTTC	CASSHGLAGYEQYF
NA	TRBV11-2	NA	11	TRBJ2-7	TGTGCCAGCAGCGGCCGCTACGAGCAGTACTTC	CASSGRYEQYF
TRBD1	TRBV27	NA	13	TRBJ2-5	TGTGCCAGCAGCTCCGGGACAGGGGGGACCCAGTACTTC	CASSSGTGGTQYF
TRBD1	TRBV19	NA	15	TRBJ1-1	TGTGCCAGTAGTGCATGGGGACAGGGGGGGACTGAAGCTTTCTTT	CASSAWGQGGTEAFF
TRBD2	TRBV5-1	NA	12	TRBJ2-3	TGCGCCAGCAGCGGGACTATTCATACGCAGTATTTT	CASSGTIHTQYF
TRBD2	TRBV2	few	12	TRBJ2-1	TGTGCCAGCAGTCGGGAACTAGCGGGAAAGTTCTTC	CASSRELAGKFF
TRBD2	TRBV5-1	once	14	TRBJ2-7	TGCGCCAGCACCCCGGAGCGGGGCTACTACGAGCAGTACTTC	CASTPERGYYEQYF
TRBD1	TRBV10-2	NA	14	TRBJ2-3	TGCGCCAGCAGCGGGACAGGGCTCACAGATACGCAGTATTTT	CASSGTGLTDTQYF